This TCR beta chain was captured in a study of neurological immune-mediated disorders (dated by TCRdb to between 2019 and 2020). Context from the whole study: Peripheral blood TCR-beta repertoires from HTLV-I-associated myelopathy (HAM/TSP) patients, multiple sclerosis patients and healthy controls were compared by UMI-based sequencing. Alongside PBMC samples, the set of around 99 TCR-beta libraries contained longitudinal samples, technical triplicates, and paired CD4+ and CD8+ T-cell subsets that had been sorted. Longitudinal HAM/TSP and healthy donors were sampled at 3 time-points each (3-40 month intervals). The cohort comprised 68 subjects: 15 or so HAM/TSP patients, around 35 multiple sclerosis patients and 20 or so healthy controls. Findings and caveats that apply to the study as a whole: Across subjects, expanded clones never shared an identical CDR3 amino acid sequence, which suggests that the TCR-beta repertoires in every group were private. TCR clonal expansion was highest in HAM/TSP patients and lowest in MS patients, with MS patients falling below even healthy controls.

This clonotype was picked up many times. Its specific antigen is unknown. The record has no base qualities; no much larger clone is one base away. Per the publication, the time point label means: longitudinal time-point 2. For unsorted PBMC libraries, 2 million PBMCs were used after storage in RNAlater at -80 degrees C until RNA extraction. PBMCs were separated from peripheral blood using Ficoll-Hypaque density gradient centrifugation and then cryopreserved in liquid nitrogen. To synthesize cDNA, template-switch 5'RACE was performed with a primer carrying a 10-nucleotide random unique molecular identifier so that each TCR transcript was tagged. Over 160 million TCR-beta sequences, covering 15-18 subjects, were produced in each sequencing run. The RNeasy kit was used to extract total RNA. Using the KAPA Real-time Library Amplification kit, TCR-beta VDJ regions were amplified with primers for the TCR constant region and the 5'RACE anchor. Sample indexes and Illumina adaptors were added in a first PCR, after which library yield was increased in a second PCR. The roughly 650 bp TCR product was size-selected on a 2% E-gel SizeSelection system after Ampure bead purification. Before pooling, library quality was assessed on a Bioanalyzer, concentration was determined with Qubit, and library quantification was performed with the Kapa Library Quantification kit. An Illumina HiSeq 2500 was used to sequence the libraries paired-end at 2 x 150 bp. To increase sequence diversity, roughly 23-30% phiX was spiked into each library pool. As for how the authors treated the data: The quality-filtered reads were processed with the UMI-based MiGEC pipeline, whose error correction step removed more than 80% of the raw TCR sequences. VDJ genes were aligned to IMGT germline references, and each clonotype was defined by a unique CDR3 amino acid sequence together with V-J genes. VDJtools evaluated clonal expansion, Shannon diversity and CDR3 relatedness (CalcPairwiseDistances, ClusterSamples); CLCbio workbench built phylogenetic trees. Clones with at least 8 unique UMIs were defined as expanded, with this threshold being based on coefficient-of-variation modelling across technical triplicates. TCRdb cleaned the public reads at Q25 with fastp, built clones with MiXCR and kept in-frame beta chains. Every entry covers one CDR3 protein and lists the most common genes and DNA from its rows. These V and J calls are TCRdb output, not the study's own analysis. The sample table holds roughly 49,000 distinct CDR3 sequences, of which around 13% were seen once. Of the sample, less than 5.5% falls within the top ten clones.

Sequences were obtained from PBMCs. The clonotype originates from a male donor with HTLV-1-associated myelopathy (HAM/TSP).

CDR3 sequence: CASSLLQQGGFRSPLHF. In nucleotide form, the sequence is TGCGCCAGCAGCTTGTTACAGCAGGGGGGTTTTCGGTCACCCCTCCACTTT. The chain is assembled from TRBV5-1 and TRBJ1-6; 7 of the junction bases match TRBD1. Reading from cysteine to phenylalanine, the CDR3 counts 17 amino acids. Of the read, only the CDR3 DNA is kept; its 51 bases are in frame from base 1. CDR1 and CDR2 were assigned from the germline V gene as SGHRS and YFSETQ. Clipping removes 1 base from V and 10 bases from J, with 14 as the unmatched junction base count. This CDR3, with the reference TRBV5-1 and TRBJ1-6 proteins standing in past its ends, gives the full variable domain KAGVTQTPRYLIKTRGQQVTLSCSPISGHRSVSWYQQTPGQGLQFLFEYFSETQRNKGNFPGRFSGRQFSNSRSEMNVSTLELGDSALYLCASSLLQQGGFRSPLHFGNGTRLTVT.